This T cell receptor (beta chain) came from a study of blood T cell repertoires in COVID-19. Across the whole study: The analysed material was cDNA or gDNA that came from T cells, B-cell-depleted T cells, or PBMCs.

In the study's own analysis: Amplification of reference gene primers provided the estimated nucleated cell counts. The data were produced by immunoSEQ multiplex PCR, yet TCRdb's version contains in-frame clones alone and is incomplete. V, J and clone size are taken as reported in that table, and D and trimming were inferred from the DNA itself. The sample lists some 370,000 clones, approximately 88% seen once, with more than 0.95% in the top ten. CDR3 length equals 14 residues. CDR1 MDHEN and CDR2 SYDVKM come from the germline V gene. V lost 7 bases, J lost 5 bases, and 17 bases lay in between. The TCR originated in a man in his forties with acute or convalescent COVID-19. The sequenced sample was peripheral blood. The chain links TRBV28 to TRBJ1-2, with D possibly TRBD1 on 6 matching bases. CDR3 coding DNA: TGTGCCAGCACCCCGCAGGGGAGAATATATGGCTACACCTTC. Encoded protein: CASTPQGRIYGYTF.